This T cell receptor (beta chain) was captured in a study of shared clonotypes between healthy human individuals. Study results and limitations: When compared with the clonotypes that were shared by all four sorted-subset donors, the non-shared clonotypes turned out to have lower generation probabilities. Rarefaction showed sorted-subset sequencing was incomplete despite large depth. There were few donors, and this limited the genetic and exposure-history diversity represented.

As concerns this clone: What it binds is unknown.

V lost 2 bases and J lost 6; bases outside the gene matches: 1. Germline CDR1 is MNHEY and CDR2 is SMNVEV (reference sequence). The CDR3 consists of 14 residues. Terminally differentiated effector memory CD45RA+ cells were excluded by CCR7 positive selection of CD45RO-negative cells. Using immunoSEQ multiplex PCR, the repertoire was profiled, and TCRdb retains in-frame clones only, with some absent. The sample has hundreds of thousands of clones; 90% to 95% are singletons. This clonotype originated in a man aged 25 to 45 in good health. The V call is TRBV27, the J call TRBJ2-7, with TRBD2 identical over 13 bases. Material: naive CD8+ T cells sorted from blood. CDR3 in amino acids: CASSLGTSGIEQYF. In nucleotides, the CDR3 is TGTGCCAGCAGTTTAGGGACTAGCGGGATCGAGCAGTACTTC.